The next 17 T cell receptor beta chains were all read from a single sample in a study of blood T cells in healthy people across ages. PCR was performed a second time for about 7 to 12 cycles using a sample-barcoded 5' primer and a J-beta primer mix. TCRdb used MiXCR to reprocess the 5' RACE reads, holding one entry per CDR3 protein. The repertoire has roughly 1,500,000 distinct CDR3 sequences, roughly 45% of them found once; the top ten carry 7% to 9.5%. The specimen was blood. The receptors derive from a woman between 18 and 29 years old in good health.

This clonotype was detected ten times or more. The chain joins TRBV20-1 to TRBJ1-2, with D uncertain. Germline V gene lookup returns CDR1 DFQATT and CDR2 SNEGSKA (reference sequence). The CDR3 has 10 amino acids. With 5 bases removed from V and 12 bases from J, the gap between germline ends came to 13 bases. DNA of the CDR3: TGCAGTGCTGGCCCCCGATCGGACACCTTC. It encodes CSAGPRSDTF.

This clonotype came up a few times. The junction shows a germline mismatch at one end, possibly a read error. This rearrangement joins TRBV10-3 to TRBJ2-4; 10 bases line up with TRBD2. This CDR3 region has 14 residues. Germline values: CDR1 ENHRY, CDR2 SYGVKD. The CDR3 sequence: CAISPSGGRNIQYF. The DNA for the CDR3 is TGTGCTATCAGCCCTAGCGGGGGTAGAAACATTCAGTACTTC.

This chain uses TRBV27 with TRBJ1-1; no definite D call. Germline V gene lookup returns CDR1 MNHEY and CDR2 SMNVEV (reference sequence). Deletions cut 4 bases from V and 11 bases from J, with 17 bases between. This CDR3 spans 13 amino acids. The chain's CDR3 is CASSSSPSRRAFF. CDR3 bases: TGTGCCAGCAGTTCCTCCCCTAGCCGGCGGGCTTTCTTT.

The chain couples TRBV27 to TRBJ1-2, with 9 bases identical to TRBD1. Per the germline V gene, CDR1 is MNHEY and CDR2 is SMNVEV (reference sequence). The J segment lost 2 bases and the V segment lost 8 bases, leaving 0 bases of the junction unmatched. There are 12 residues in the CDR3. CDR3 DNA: TGTGCCAGCGGGACAGGGAACTATGGCTACACCTTC. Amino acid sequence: CASGTGNYGYTF.

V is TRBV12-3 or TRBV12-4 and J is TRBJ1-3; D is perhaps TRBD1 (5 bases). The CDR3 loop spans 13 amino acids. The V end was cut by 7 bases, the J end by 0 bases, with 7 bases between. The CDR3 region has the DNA TGTGCCAGCAAAGGGGTCTCTGGAAACACCATATATTTT. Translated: CASKGVSGNTIYF.

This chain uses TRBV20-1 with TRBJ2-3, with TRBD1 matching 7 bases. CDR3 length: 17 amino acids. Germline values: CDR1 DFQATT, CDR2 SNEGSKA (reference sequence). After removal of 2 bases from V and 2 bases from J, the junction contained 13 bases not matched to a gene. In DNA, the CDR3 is TGCAGTGCTAGATACAACCCGCGACAGGGAACCACAGATACGCAGTATTTT. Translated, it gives CSARYNPRQGTTDTQYF.

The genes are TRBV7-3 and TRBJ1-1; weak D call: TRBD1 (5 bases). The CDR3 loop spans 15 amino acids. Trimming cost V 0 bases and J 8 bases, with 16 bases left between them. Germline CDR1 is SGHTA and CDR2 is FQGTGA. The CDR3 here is CASSLTLAAGSEAFF. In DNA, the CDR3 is TGTGCCAGCAGCTTAACGTTAGCAGCAGGGTCCGAAGCTTTCTTT.

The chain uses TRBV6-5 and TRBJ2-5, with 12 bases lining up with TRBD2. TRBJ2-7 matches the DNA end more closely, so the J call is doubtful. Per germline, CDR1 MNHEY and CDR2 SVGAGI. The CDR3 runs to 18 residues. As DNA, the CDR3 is TGTGCCAGCAGTTACCTTCTAGCGGGGGGGCCGGAAGAGTACGAGCAGTACTTC. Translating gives CASSYLLAGGPEEYEQYF.

The CDR3 spells CASSSKRKVPTDTQYF. The CDR3 coding sequence is TGTGCCAGCAGTTCAAAGCGGAAAGTCCCCACAGATACGCAGTATTTT. The rearrangement links TRBV6-5 to TRBJ2-3, with TRBD2 as a possible D gene (5 bases). V dropped 4 bases and J dropped 2 bases, with 16 bases sitting between them. The CDR3 contains 16 residues. Germline V CDR1 and CDR2: MNHEY, SVGAGI.

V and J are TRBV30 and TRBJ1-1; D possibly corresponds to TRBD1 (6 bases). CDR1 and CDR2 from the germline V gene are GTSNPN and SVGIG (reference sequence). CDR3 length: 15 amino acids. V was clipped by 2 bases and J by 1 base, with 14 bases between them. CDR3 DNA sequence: TGTGCCTGGAGTAGGGGGGTGATTCGGAACACTGAAGCTTTCTTT. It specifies CAWSRGVIRNTEAFF.

The CDR3: CAGTWGPGGYGYTF. The CDR3 DNA is TGTGCCGGCACCTGGGGACCAGGGGGCTATGGCTACACCTTC. The chain joins TRBV12-3 or TRBV12-4 to TRBJ1-2; 7 nucleotides line up with TRBD1. The CDR3 has 14 amino acids. V trimming: 11 bases; J trimming: 4 bases; junction bases outside the gene matches: 13.

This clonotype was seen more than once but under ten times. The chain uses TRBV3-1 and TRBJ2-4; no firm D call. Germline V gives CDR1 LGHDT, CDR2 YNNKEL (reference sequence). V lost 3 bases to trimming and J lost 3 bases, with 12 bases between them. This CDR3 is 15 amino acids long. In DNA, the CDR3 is TGTGCCAGCAGCCACCAGGCCTTGGGCAAAAACATTCAGTACTTC. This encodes CASSHQALGKNIQYF. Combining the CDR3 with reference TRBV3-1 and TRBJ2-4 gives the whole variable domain DTAVSQTPKYLVTQMGNDKSIKCEQNLGHDTMYWYKQDSKKFLKIMFSYNNKELIINETVPNRFSPKSPDKAHLNLHINSLELGDSAVYFCASSHQALGKNIQYFGAGTRLSVL.

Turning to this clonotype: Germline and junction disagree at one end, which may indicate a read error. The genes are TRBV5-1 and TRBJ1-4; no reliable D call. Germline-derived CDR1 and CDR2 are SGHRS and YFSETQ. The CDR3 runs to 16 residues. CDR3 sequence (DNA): TGCGTCAGCAGGTTGGGCTCCGCAGGCCTTAATGAAAAACTGTTTTTT. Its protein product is CVSRLGSAGLNEKLFF.

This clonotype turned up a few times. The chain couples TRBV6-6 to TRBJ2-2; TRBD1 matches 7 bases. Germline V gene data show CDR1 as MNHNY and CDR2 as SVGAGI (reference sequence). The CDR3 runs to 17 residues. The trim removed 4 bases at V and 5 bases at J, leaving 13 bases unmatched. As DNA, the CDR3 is TGTGCCAGCAGTTTTCAAAGACAGGGTCTAAGAACCGGGGAGCTGTTTTTT. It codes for CASSFQRQGLRTGELFF.

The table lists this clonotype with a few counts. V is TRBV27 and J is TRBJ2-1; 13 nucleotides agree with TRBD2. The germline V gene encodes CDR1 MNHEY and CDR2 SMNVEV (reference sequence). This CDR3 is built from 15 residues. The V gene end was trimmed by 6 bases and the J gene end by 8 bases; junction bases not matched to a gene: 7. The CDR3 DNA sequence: TGTGCCAGCAGCACACTAGCGGGAGGGTTCCATGAGCAGTTCTTC. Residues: CASSTLAGGFHEQFF.

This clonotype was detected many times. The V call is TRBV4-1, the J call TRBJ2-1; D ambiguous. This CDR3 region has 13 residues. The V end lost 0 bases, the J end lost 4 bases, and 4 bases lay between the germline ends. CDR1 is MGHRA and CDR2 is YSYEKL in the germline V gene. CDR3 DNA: TGCGCCAGCAGCCAAGAGGGGTACAATGAGCAGTTCTTC. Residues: CASSQEGYNEQFF.

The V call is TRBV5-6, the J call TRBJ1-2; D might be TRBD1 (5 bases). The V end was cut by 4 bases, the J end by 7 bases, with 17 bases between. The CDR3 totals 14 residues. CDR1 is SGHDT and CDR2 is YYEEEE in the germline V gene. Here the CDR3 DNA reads TGTGCCAGCAGCGTTCAGGGTGAGGGATTTGGCTACACCTTC. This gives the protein CASSVQGEGFGYTF. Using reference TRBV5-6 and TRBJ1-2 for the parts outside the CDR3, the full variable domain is DAGVTQSPTHLIKTRGQQVTLRCSPKSGHDTVSWYQQALGQGPQFIFQYYEEEERQRGNFPDRFSGHQFPNYSSELNVNALLLGDSALYLCASSVQGEGFGYTFGSGTRLTVV.